Here is one TCR beta chain with its context. Follow-up blood was drawn about 14 weeks, roughly three months, after antiretroviral therapy began. All unsorted peripheral T cells were captured because whole blood was used without fractionation. The data were obtained in a study of HIV-infected patients and healthy controls. Trimming cost V 0 bases and J 0 bases, with 6 bases left between them. Per germline, CDR1 SGHDT and CDR2 YYEEEE. The CDR3 is 14 residues long. Alpha and beta constant-region primers primed reverse transcription of about 470 ng RNA. Alpha and beta chain libraries were made separately by chain-specific third strand synthesis with multiplexing indices. TCRdb independently ran MiXCR on the 5' RACE reads; one entry per CDR3 protein. Here the sample spans some 20,000 distinct CDR3 sequences, about 8.7% being singletons.

This material consisted of blood, taken during antiretroviral therapy. This clonotype originated in an adult with HIV infection. V is TRBV5-6 and J is TRBJ1-1; D remains ambiguous. The CDR3 DNA sequence: TGTGCCAGCAGCTTGGGACGGTTGAACACTGAAGCTTTCTTT. The encoded protein is CASSLGRLNTEAFF.